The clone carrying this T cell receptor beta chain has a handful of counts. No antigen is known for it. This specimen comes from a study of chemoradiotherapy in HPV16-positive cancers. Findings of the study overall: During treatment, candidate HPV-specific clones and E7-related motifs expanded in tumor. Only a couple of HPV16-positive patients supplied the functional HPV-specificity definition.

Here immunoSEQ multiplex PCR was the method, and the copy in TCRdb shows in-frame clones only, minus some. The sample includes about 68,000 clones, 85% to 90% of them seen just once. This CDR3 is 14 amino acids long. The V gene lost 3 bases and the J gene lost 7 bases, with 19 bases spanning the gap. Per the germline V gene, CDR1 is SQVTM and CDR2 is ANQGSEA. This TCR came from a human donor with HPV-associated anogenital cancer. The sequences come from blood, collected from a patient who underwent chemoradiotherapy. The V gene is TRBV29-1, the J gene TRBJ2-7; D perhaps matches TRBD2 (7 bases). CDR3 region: CSVEGRGSRREQYF. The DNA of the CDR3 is TGCAGCGTTGAGGGGAGGGGGTCGCGGCGGGAGCAGTACTTC.